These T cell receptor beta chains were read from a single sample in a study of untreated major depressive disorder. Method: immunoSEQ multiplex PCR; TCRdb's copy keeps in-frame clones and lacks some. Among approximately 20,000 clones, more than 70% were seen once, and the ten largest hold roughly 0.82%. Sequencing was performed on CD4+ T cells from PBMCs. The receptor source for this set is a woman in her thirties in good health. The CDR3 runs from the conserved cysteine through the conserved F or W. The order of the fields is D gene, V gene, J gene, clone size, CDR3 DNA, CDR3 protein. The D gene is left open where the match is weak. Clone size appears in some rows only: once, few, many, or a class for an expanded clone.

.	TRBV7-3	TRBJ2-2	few	TGTGCCAGCAGCTCACTAGCGAACACCGGGGAGCTGTTTTTT	CASSSLANTGELFF
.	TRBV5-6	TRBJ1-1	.	TGTGCCAGCAGCTTACCTACGAAGAACGGGAACACTGAAGCTTTCTTT	CASSLPTKNGNTEAFF
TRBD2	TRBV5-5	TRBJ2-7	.	TGTGCCAGCAGCTCCAAGCGAGTGGGACTAGCGGGAGATTACGAGCAGTACTTC	CASSSKRVGLAGDYEQYF
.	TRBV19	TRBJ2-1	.	TGTGCCAGTAGTATTAACAGGGTGGATGAGCAGTTCTTC	CASSINRVDEQFF
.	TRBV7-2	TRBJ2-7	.	TGTGCCAGCAGCCTAGCAGCAGGGGTCGAGCAGTACTTC	CASSLAAGVEQYF
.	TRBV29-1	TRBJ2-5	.	TGCAGCGCCAACCTCCAGGGCACCTACCAAGAGACCCAGTACTTC	CSANLQGTYQETQYF
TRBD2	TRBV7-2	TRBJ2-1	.	TGTGCCAGCAGCCTCTCTAGCGGGAGGCGAAATGAGCAGTTCTTC	CASSLSSGRRNEQFF
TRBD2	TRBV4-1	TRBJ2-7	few	TGCGCCAGCAGCCGAATTCTAGCGGGAGCCGGGGAGCAGTACTTC	CASSRILAGAGEQYF
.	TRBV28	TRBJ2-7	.	TGTGCCAGCAGCCTCTACGGTCCGGGAACCTACGAGCAGTACTTC	CASSLYGPGTYEQYF
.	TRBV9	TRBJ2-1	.	TGTGCCAGCAGCGTAGGTCCACTCAATGAGCAGTTCTTC	CASSVGPLNEQFF
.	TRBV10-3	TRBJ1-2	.	TGTGCCATCAGTGAGAGAACAGTGGGATATGGCTACACCTTC	CAISERTVGYGYTF
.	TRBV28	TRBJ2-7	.	TGTGCCAGCAGTTTCCCCCCGGCGGAAACTCTCCTAAGGGAGTACTTC	CASSFPPAETLLREYF
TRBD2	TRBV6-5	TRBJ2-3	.	TGTGCCAGCGGACTAGCGGGAATCACAGATACGCAGTATTTT	CASGLAGITDTQYF
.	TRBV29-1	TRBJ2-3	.	TGCAGCGAGCGTGCATGGGGGCACACAGATACGCAGTATTTT	CSERAWGHTDTQYF
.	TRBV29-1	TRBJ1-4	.	TGCAGCGTACGATTGATTAATGAAAAACTGTTTTTT	CSVRLINEKLFF
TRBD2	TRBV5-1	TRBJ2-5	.	TGCGCCAGCAGCGGGGGACTAGCGGACCAAGAGACCCAGTACTTC	CASSGGLADQETQYF
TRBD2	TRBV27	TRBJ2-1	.	TGTGCCAGCAGTTTAGCCAGCGGGAGGGGTTATGAGCAGTTCTTC	CASSLASGRGYEQFF
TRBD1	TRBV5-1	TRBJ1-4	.	TGCGCCAGCAGCTTGGGACAGGGGCCCCCCGGACCCTTTTTTTTT	CASSLGQGPPGPFFF
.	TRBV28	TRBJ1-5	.	TGTGCCAGCAGTGCAAGCCCTAGCAATCAGCCCCAGCATTTT	CASSASPSNQPQHF
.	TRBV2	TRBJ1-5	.	TGTGCCAGCAGGGGTGGTGCAGGGCAGGCTCAGCCCCAGCATTTT	CASRGGAGQAQPQHF
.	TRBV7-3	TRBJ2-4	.	TGTGCCAGCAGCTTAGGACAGAATAACATTCAGTACTTC	CASSLGQNNIQYF
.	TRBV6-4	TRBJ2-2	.	TGTGCCAGCAGTGACGGCGGGGGACAGCCGGGAGGGAACACCGGGGAGCTGTTTTTT	CASSDGGGQPGGNTGELFF
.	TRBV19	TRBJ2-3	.	TGTGCCAGTCTTCAGCGGGGACACACAGATACGCAGTATTTT	CASLQRGHTDTQYF
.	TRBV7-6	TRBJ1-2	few	TGTGCCAGCAGCATGACAGGTTCGGGCTATGGCTACACCTTC	CASSMTGSGYGYTF
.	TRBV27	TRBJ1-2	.	TGTGCCAGCAGTTTGGGGGGCGCGTCCCCATATGGCTACACCTTC	CASSLGGASPYGYTF
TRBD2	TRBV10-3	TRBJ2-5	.	TGTGCCATCAGAGCGGGAGAGCTAGGCGAGACCCAGTACTTC	CAIRAGELGETQYF
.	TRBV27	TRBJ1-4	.	TGTGCCAGCATCTCATGGGGCCGCGCAACTAATGAAAAACTGTTTTTT	CASISWGRATNEKLFF
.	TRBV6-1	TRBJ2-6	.	TGTGCCAGCAGTGAAGCTAGAGGGCCTTACGGGGCCAACGTCCTGACTTTC	CASSEARGPYGANVLTF
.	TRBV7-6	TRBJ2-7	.	TGTGCCAGCAGCTTAGTTCTGGGGGGCTACGAGCAGTACTTC	CASSLVLGGYEQYF
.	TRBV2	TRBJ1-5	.	TGTGCCAGCAGTGGACAGATAAATCAGCCCCAGCATTTT	CASSGQINQPQHF
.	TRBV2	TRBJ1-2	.	TGTGCCAGCAATAGCTTCCCAGGGCAGGCCTATGGCTACACCTTC	CASNSFPGQAYGYTF
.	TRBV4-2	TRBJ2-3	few	TGTGCCAGCAGCCAAGATGTCGGAGATACGCAGTATTTT	CASSQDVGDTQYF
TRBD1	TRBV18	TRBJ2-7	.	TGTGCCAGCTCATCTACCGGGACAGGGACGTACGAGCAGTACTTC	CASSSTGTGTYEQYF
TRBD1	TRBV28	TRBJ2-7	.	TGTGCCAGCAGTCGACCGGGACAGGGTTCCAACGAGCAGTACTTC	CASSRPGQGSNEQYF
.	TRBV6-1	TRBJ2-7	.	TGTGCCAGCAGTGAATCGGTAGCATACGAGCAGTACTTC	CASSESVAYEQYF
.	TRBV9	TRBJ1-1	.	TGTGCCAGCAGCCGGGCGAGGAACACTGAAGCTTTCTTT	CASSRARNTEAFF
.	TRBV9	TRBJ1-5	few	TGTGCCAGCAGCGTGAAGGGAGGGAGCAATCAGCCCCAGCATTTT	CASSVKGGSNQPQHF
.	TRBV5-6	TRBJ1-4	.	TGTGCCAGCAGCCTCACAGGAGCGACTAATGAAAAACTGTTTTTT	CASSLTGATNEKLFF
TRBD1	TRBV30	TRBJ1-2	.	TGTGCCTGGAGAGGGGGCGCCGGCGGCTACACCTTC	CAWRGGAGGYTF
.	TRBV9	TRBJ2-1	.	TGTGCCAGCAGCGTTTCCAGCCTTGGAGAGCAGTTCTTC	CASSVSSLGEQFF
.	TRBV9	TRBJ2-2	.	TGTGCCAGCAGCGTACGGCCGAACACCGGGGAGCTGTTTTTT	CASSVRPNTGELFF
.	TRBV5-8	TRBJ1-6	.	TGTGCCAGCAGGTTGGGACAACTACATTCACCCCTCCACTTT	CASRLGQLHSPLHF
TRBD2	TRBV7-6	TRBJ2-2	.	TGTGCCAGCAGCTTAAATGGGGGGACTAATGTCCCCGGGGAGCTGTTTTTT	CASSLNGGTNVPGELFF
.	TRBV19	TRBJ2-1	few	TGTGCCAGCCGCCTTGACAGGAGCTCCTACAATGAGCAGTTCTTC	CASRLDRSSYNEQFF
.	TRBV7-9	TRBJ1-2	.	TGTGCCAGCAGCTCCCGCTCCGGGTATGGCTACACCTTC	CASSSRSGYGYTF
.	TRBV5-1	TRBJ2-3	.	TGCGCCAGCAGCTTGGAGTCGCAACCCACAGATACGCAGTATTTT	CASSLESQPTDTQYF
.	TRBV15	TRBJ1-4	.	TGTGCCACCAGCAGAGTAGGGGGTGGAATTGAAAAACTGTTTTTT	CATSRVGGGIEKLFF
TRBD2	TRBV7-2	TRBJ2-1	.	TGTGCCAGCAGCTTAGAAGGGACTAGCGGGAGGTTTTACAATGAGCAGTTCTTC	CASSLEGTSGRFYNEQFF
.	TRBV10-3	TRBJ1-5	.	TGTGCCATCAGTGAGTCGAATCAGCCCCAGCATTTT	CAISESNQPQHF
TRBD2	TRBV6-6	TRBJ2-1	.	TGTGCCAGCAGTAGATCTAGCGGTCAATACTACAATGAGCAGTTCTTC	CASSRSSGQYYNEQFF